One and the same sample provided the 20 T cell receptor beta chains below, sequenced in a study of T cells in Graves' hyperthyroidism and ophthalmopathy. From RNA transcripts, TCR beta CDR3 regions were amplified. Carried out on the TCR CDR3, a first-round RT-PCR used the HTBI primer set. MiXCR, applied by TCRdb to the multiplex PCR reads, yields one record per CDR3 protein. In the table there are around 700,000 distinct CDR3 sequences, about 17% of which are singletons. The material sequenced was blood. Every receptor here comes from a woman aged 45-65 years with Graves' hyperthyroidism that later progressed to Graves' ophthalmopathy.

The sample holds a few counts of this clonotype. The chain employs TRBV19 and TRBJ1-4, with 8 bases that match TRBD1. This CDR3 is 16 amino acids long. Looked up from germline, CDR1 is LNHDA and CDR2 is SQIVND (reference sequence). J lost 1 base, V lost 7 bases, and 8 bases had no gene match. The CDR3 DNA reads TGTGCCAGTATTGGCCTCGACAGGGGAACTAATGAAAAACTGTTTTTT. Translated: CASIGLDRGTNEKLFF.

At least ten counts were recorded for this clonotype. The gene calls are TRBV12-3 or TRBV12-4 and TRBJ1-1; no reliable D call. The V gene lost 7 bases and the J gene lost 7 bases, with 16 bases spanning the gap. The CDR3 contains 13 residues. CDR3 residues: CASTADGAFEAFF. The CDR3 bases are TGTGCCAGCACCGCGGACGGTGCGTTTGAAGCTTTCTTT.

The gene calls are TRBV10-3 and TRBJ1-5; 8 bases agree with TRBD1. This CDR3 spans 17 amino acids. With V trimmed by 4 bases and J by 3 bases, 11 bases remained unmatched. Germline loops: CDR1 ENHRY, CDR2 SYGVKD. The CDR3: CAISGQGPAFANQPQHF. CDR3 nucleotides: TGTGCCATCAGTGGACAGGGGCCCGCCTTTGCCAATCAGCCCCAGCATTTT.

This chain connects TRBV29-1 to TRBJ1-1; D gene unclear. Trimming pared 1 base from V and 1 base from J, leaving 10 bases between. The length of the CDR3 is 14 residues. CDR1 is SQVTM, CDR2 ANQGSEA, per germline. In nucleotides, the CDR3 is TGCAGCGTTGAAGCCCCGACCCAGAACACTGAAGCTTTCTTT. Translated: CSVEAPTQNTEAFF. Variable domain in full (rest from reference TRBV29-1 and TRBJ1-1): SAVISQKPSRDICQRGTSLTIQCQVDSQVTMMFWYRQQPGQSLTLIATANQGSEATYESGFVIDKFPISRPNLTFSTLTVSNMSPEDSSIYLCSVEAPTQNTEAFFGQGTRLTVV.

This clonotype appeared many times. The CDR3 loop is CASSLSLGDTQYF. The CDR3 DNA sequence: TGTGCCAGCAGTCTTTCCTTAGGAGATACGCAGTATTTT. The chain links TRBV2 to TRBJ2-3; D not resolved. There are 13 residues in the CDR3. Deletions cut 5 bases from V and 5 bases from J, with 11 bases between. Germline-derived CDR1 and CDR2 are SNHLY and FYNNEI.

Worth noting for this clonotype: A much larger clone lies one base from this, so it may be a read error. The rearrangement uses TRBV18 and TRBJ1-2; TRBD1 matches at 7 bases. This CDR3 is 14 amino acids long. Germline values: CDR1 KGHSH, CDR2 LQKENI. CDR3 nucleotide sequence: TGTGTCAGCTCACCAAGGGGACAGAGCTATGGCTACACCTTC. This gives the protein CVSSPRGQSYGYTF.

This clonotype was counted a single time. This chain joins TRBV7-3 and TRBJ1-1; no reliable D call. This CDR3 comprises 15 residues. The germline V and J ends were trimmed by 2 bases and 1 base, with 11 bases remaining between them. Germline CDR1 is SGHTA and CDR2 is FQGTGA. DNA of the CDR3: TGTGCCAGCAGCTTATCTCCGGGAGCGAACACTGAAGCTTTCTTT. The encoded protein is CASSLSPGANTEAFF.

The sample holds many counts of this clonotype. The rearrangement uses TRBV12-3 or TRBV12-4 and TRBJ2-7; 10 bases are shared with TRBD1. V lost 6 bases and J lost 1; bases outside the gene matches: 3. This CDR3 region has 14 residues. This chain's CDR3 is CASRSGQGSYEQYF. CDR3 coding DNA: TGTGCCAGCAGGTCGGGACAGGGGTCCTACGAGCAGTACTTC.

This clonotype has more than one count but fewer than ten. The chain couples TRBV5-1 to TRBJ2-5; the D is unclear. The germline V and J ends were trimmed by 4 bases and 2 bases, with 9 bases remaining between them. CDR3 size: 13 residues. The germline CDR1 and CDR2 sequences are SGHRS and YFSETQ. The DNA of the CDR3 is TGCGCCAGCAGCCCCTCATCACAAGAGACCCAGTACTTC. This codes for CASSPSSQETQYF.

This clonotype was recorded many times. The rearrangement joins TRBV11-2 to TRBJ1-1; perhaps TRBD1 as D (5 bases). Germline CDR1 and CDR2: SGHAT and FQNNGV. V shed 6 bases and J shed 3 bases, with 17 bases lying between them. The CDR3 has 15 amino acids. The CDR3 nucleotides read TGTGCCAGCAGGAAAAAGAGGGGTTTGGACACTGAAGCTTTCTTT. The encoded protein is CASRKKRGLDTEAFF.

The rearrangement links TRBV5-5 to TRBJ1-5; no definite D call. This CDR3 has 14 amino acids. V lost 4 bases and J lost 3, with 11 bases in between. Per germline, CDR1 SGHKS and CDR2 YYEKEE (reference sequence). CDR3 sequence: CASSDGRPNQPQHF. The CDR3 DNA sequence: TGTGCCAGCAGCGATGGACGTCCCAATCAGCCCCAGCATTTT.

The CDR3 loop reads CASSQRDSWSQPQHF. The CDR3 nucleotides read TGCGCCAGCAGCCAACGGGACAGCTGGAGTCAGCCCCAGCATTTT. The rearrangement uses TRBV4-1 and TRBJ1-5, with 7 bases identical to TRBD1. The V gene end was trimmed by 2 bases and the J gene end by 6 bases; junction bases not matched to a gene: 7. CDR1 and CDR2 from the germline V gene are MGHRA and YSYEKL. The CDR3 sequence is 15 residues long.

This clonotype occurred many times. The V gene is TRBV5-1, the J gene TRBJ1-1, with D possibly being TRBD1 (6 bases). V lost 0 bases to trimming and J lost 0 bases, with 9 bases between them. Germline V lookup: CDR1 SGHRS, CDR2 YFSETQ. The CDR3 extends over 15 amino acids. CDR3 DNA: TGCGCCAGCAGCTTGGTAGCAGGGGTGAACACTGAAGCTTTCTTT. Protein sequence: CASSLVAGVNTEAFF. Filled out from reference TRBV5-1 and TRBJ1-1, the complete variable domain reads KAGVTQTPRYLIKTRGQQVTLSCSPISGHRSVSWYQQTPGQGLQFLFEYFSETQRNKGNFPGRFSGRQFSNSRSEMNVSTLELGDSALYLCASSLVAGVNTEAFFGQGTRLTVV.

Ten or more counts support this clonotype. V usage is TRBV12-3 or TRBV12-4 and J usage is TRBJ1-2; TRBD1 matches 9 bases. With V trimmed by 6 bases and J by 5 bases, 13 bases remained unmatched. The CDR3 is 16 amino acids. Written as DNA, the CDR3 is TGTGCCAGCAGCCCCCGCCTAAGACAGGGGGGATATGGCTACACCTTC. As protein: CASSPRLRQGGYGYTF.

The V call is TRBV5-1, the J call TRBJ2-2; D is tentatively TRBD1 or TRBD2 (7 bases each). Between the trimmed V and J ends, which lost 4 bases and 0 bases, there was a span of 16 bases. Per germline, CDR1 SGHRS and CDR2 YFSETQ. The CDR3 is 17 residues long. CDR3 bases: TGCGCCAGCAGCGGCCCAGGGGGAGGGGCGAACACCGGGGAGCTGTTTTTT. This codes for CASSGPGGGANTGELFF.

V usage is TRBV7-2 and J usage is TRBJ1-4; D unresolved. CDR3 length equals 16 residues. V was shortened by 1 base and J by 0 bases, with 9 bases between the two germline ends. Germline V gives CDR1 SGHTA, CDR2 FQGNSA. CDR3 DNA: TGTGCCAGCAGCTTAGGGCCCCATGCAACTAATGAAAAACTGTTTTTT. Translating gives CASSLGPHATNEKLFF. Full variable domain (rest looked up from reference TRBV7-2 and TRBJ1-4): GAGVSQSPSNKVTEKGKDVELRCDPISGHTALYWYRQSLGQGLEFLIYFQGNSAPDKSGLPSDRFSAERTGGSVSTLTIQRTQQEDSAVYLCASSLGPHATNEKLFFGSGTQLSVL.

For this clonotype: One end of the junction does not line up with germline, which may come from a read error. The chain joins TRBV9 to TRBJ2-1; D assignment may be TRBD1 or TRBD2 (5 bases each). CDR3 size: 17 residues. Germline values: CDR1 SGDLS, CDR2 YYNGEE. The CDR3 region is CASSVGGLAGTYNERFF. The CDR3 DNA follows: TGTGCCAGCAGCGTAGGTGGTCTAGCTGGGACCTACAATGAGCGGTTCTTC.

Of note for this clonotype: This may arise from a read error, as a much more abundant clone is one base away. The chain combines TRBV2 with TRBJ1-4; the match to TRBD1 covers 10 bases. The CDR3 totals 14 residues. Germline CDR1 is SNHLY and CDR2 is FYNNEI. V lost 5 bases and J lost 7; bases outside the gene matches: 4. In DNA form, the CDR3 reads TGTGCCAGCAGTAGACAGGGGGCGACTGAAAAACTGTTTTTT. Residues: CASSRQGATEKLFF.

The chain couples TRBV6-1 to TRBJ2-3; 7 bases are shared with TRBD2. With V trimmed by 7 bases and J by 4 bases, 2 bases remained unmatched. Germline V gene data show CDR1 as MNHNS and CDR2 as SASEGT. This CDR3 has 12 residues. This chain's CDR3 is CASKAGPDTQYF. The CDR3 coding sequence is TGTGCCAGCAAAGCGGGGCCAGATACGCAGTATTTT.

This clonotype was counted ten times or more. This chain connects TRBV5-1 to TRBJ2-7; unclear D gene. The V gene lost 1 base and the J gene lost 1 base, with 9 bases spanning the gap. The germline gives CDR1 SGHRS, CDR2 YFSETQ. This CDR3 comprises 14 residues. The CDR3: CASSLWATSYEQYF. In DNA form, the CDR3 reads TGCGCCAGCAGCTTGTGGGCCACTTCCTACGAGCAGTACTTC.